The following is a T cell receptor beta chain sequence with its context. Its target is not known. Looked up from germline, CDR1 is MNHEY and CDR2 is SMNVEV (reference sequence). The CDR3 length is 12 residues. The ends were cut back, 6 bases at V and 9 bases at J, with 12 bases in the middle. This entry is derived from a study of shared clonotypes between healthy human individuals. As for the study in general: Ranging from 18 to 49 in age, donors were two women and three men. The study used three CD4 naive, three CD4 memory, two CD8 naive and one CD8 memory plate per donor. Findings of the study overall: In a few donors, approximately 5% of naive CD4 clonotypes appeared in common.

Terminally differentiated effector memory CD45RA+ cells were left out of the naive CD8 fraction, which was CD45RO-negative and positively selected for CCR7. Sequencing was at deep level. Here immunoSEQ multiplex PCR was the method, and the copy in TCRdb shows in-frame clones only, minus some. The sample lists millions of clones, around 93% seen once, with around 1.7% in the top ten. This receptor was taken from a man aged 18 to 30 in good health. Some clones in this sample may be carry-over from other donors' samples. The chain recombines TRBV27 with TRBJ2-1; D may match TRBD1 or TRBD2 (5 bases each). Sample: naive CD8+ T cells from PBMCs. DNA of the CDR3: TGTGCCAGCAGGAGAGGGGACGGTGAGCAGTTCTTC. Protein product: CASRRGDGEQFF.